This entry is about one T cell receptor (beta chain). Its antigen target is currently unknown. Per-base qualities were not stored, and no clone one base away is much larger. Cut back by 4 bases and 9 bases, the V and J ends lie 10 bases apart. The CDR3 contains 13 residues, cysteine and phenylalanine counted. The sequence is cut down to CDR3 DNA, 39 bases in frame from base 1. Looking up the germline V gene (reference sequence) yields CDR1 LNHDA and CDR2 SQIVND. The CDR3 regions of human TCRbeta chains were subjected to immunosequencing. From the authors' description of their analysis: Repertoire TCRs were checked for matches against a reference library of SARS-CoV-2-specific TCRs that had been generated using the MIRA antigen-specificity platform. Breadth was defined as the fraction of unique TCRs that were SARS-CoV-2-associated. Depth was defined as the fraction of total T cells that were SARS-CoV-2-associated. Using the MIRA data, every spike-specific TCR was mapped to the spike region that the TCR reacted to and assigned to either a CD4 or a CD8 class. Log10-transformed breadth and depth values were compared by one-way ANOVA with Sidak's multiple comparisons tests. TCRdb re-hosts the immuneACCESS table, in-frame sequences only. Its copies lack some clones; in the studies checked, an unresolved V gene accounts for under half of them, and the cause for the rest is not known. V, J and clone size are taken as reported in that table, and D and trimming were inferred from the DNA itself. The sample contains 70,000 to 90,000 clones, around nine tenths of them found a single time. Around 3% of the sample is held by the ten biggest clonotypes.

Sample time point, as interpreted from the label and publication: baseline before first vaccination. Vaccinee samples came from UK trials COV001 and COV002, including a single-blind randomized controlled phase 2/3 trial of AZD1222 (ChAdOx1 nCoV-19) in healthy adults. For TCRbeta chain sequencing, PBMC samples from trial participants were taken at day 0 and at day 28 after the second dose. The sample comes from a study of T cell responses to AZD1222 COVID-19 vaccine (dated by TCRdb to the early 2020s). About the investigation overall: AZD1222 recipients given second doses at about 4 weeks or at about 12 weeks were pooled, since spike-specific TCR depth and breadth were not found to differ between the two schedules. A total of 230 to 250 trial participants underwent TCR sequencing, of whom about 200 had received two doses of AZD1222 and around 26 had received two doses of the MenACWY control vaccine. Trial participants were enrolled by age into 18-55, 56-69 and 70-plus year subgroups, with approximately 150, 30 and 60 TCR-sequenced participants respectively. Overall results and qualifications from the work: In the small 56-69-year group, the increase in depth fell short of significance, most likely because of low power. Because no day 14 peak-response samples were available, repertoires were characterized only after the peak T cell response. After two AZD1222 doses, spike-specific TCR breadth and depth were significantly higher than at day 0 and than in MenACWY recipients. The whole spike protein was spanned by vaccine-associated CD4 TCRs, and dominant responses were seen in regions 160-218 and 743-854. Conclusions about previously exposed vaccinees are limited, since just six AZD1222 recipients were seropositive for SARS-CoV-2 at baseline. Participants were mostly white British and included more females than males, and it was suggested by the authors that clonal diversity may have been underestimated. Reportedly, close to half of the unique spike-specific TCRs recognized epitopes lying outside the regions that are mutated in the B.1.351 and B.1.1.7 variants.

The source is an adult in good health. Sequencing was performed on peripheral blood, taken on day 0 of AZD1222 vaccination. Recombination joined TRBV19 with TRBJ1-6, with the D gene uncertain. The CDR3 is CASSTQDISPLHF. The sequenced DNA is TGTGCCAGTAGTACCCAGGATATTTCACCCCTCCACTTT.